The clone carrying this T cell receptor (beta chain) was seen more than once but under ten times. What it recognizes is unknown. One entry per CDR3 protein, called by TCRdb with MiXCR from the RT-PCR reads. This sample has about 700,000 distinct CDR3 sequences, with around 15% found just once. The data originate from a study of response to subunit inactivated influenza vaccine. Germline V CDR1 and CDR2: SGHDT, YYEEEE. V was clipped by 2 bases and J by 0 bases, with 12 bases between them. This CDR3 region has 16 residues. General study points: Researchers suggested that each seasonal influenza vaccination recruits few new T cells.

This clonotype was obtained from a man aged 50 or older who received an inactivated influenza vaccine. The rearrangement uses TRBV5-6 and TRBJ2-1; D possibly corresponds to TRBD2 (6 bases). Sequencing was performed on PBMCs from blood, taken about 14 days before vaccination. The CDR3 sequence is CASSFRGSSSYNEQFF. Written as DNA, the CDR3 is TGTGCCAGCAGCTTCCGGGGGTCTAGCTCCTACAATGAGCAGTTCTTC.